This T cell receptor (beta chain) was profiled in a study of T cells after yellow fever vaccination. TCRdb independently ran MiXCR on the 5' RACE reads; one entry per CDR3 protein. This table has 450,000 to 650,000 distinct CDR3 sequences, roughly 14% appearing once. A note on this clonotype: Germline and junction disagree at one end, which may indicate a read error.

The CDR3 contains 13 residues. The germline V gene encodes CDR1 MDHEN and CDR2 SYDVKM. This sequence was found in a man aged 25-45 years who received the YFV17D yellow fever vaccine. V usage is TRBV28 and J usage is TRBJ2-1; 8 bases are a match to TRBD2. This specimen consisted of PBMCs, obtained on the day of the yellow fever booster vaccination. The CDR3 DNA follows: TGTGCCGGCAGCGGGAGAACCTACAATGAGCAGTTCTTC. This translates into CAGSGRTYNEQFF.